These T cell receptor beta chains were read from a single sample in a study of shared clonotypes between healthy human individuals. Profiling relied on immunoSEQ multiplex PCR, and the TCRdb table lists in-frame clones only, not all of them. The sample lists 2 million to 2.5 million clones, 92% occurring once. The source material was naive CD4+ T cells from PBMCs. These receptors were obtained from a man aged 18 to 35 in good health. Some clones in this sample may be carry-over from other donors' samples. The CDR3 runs from the conserved cysteine through the conserved F or W. The D gene is left open where the match is weak. Size values are once, few and many counts, or a class for expanded clones, and some rows have none.

clone size	V gene	D gene	J gene	CDR3 DNA	CDR3 protein
NA	TRBV19	TRBD1	TRBJ2-6	TGTGCCATCCCCACGGGACAGGGGGCGCGAGGGGCCAACGTCCTGACTTTC	CAIPTGQGARGANVLTF
NA	TRBV30	NA	TRBJ2-7	TGTGCCTGGGGGGCTTACGAGCAGTACTTC	CAWGAYEQYF
NA	TRBV29-1	NA	TRBJ2-3	TGCAGCGTTGATGGGGGATGGAGGAAGGGAGATACGCAGTATTTT	CSVDGGWRKGDTQYF
NA	TRBV28	TRBD2	TRBJ2-1	TGTGCCAGCAGTCTAGGGGCTAGCGGGGACAATGAGCAGTTCTTC	CASSLGASGDNEQFF
NA	TRBV5-1	NA	TRBJ1-2	TGCGCCAGCAGCTTGGGGCGGGACCGAACAGGAGGCTACACCTTC	CASSLGRDRTGGYTF
NA	TRBV11-3	NA	TRBJ2-1	TGTGCCAGCAGCACAAACAGAAGCTCCTACAATGAGCAGTTCTTC	CASSTNRSSYNEQFF
NA	TRBV5-1	TRBD2	TRBJ2-5	TGCGCCAGCAGCTTGGGCGGGGGGAGAGGCGAGACCCAGTACTTC	CASSLGGGRGETQYF
NA	TRBV7-3	NA	TRBJ1-1	TGTGCCAGCAGCTTGTCGTCAGCTATGAACACTGAAGCTTTCTTT	CASSLSSAMNTEAFF
NA	TRBV25-1	TRBD2	TRBJ2-7	TGTGCCAGCAGTGCATTTGGACTAGAGGGCGCCGAGCAGTACTTC	CASSAFGLEGAEQYF
NA	TRBV7-8	NA	TRBJ1-5	TGTGCCAGCAGCTCGACTTTGTTCCGCAATCAGCCCCAGCATTTT	CASSSTLFRNQPQHF
NA	TRBV7-6	NA	TRBJ2-2	TGTGCCAGCAGCTTACTAGCCGCGAACACCGGGGAGCTGTTTTTT	CASSLLAANTGELFF
NA	TRBV4-3	NA	TRBJ1-1	TGCGCCAGCAGCCAAGATTTTCACAGGGCGAACACTGAAGCTTTCTTT	CASSQDFHRANTEAFF
once	TRBV15	NA	TRBJ1-5	TGTGCCACCAGCACGGGACTCACTAGCAATCAGCCCCAGCATTTT	CATSTGLTSNQPQHF
NA	TRBV7-9	NA	TRBJ2-7	TGTGCCAGCAGCTTATCGGGACCGGACTACGAGCAGTACTTC	CASSLSGPDYEQYF
NA	TRBV19	NA	TRBJ1-5	TGTGCCAGTAGTACCCACTCCCTCGTTGGGTCCAATCAGCCCCAGCATTTT	CASSTHSLVGSNQPQHF
NA	TRBV2	TRBD1	TRBJ2-2	TGTGCCAGCAGTGACAGGGGGACGAACACCGGGGAGCTGTTTTTT	CASSDRGTNTGELFF
few	TRBV7-2	TRBD1	TRBJ1-1	TGTGCCAGCAGCAAGGACAGGACGAACACTGAAGCTTTCTTT	CASSKDRTNTEAFF
once	TRBV11-2	TRBD1	TRBJ1-1	TGTGCCAGCAGCCCCGGGACAGGGTTGTCTGAAGCTTTCTTT	CASSPGTGLSEAFF
NA	TRBV4-3	TRBD1	TRBJ2-1	TGCGCCAGCAGCCGACAGGGGAGCTCCTACAATGAGCAGTTCTTC	CASSRQGSSYNEQFF
NA	TRBV7-9	NA	TRBJ2-5	TGTGCCAGCACCGAAATGGGGGCAGGGCAAGAGACCCAGTACTTC	CASTEMGAGQETQYF
NA	TRBV7-2	NA	TRBJ2-3	TGTGCCAGCAGTTTTATGGGCGGGCAGGGGCGGCCAGATACGCAGTATTTT	CASSFMGGQGRPDTQYF
NA	TRBV30	NA	TRBJ2-1	TGTGCCTGGAGTCTAGGGAGCTCCTACAATGAGCAGTTCTTC	CAWSLGSSYNEQFF
NA	TRBV2	NA	TRBJ2-5	TGTGCCAGCAGTGGGGCGTTCCAAGAGACCCAGTACTTC	CASSGAFQETQYF
NA	TRBV28	NA	TRBJ1-3	TGTGCCACCAAATCCCCCTCAGGGGCTGGAAACACCATATATTTT	CATKSPSGAGNTIYF
NA	TRBV7-9	NA	TRBJ1-4	TGTGCCAGCACCCCCCAAGGGGGGACTGATGAAAAACTGTTTTTT	CASTPQGGTDEKLFF
NA	TRBV7-2	NA	TRBJ2-5	TGTGCCAGCAGCTCTCTAAGGGAGACCCAGTACTTC	CASSSLRETQYF
NA	TRBV7-6	NA	TRBJ1-1	TGTGCCAGCAGCTTAGGATCGGGGAACACTGAAGCTTTCTTT	CASSLGSGNTEAFF
NA	TRBV28	TRBD1	TRBJ2-2	TGTGCCAGCAGTCGACCTGGACAGGGGCCCGGGGAGCTGTTTTTT	CASSRPGQGPGELFF
NA	TRBV5-6	NA	TRBJ1-2	TGTGCCAGCAACAAACTGGACGGAGGGTTTGGCTACACCTTC	CASNKLDGGFGYTF
NA	TRBV4-1	NA	TRBJ2-7	TGCGCCAGCAGCCGGGAAGGCCAGGCCCCCTACGAGCAGTACTTC	CASSREGQAPYEQYF
NA	TRBV4-1	TRBD1	TRBJ2-7	TGCGCCAGCAGCCAATTTCCCCGGGACAGGAATACCCACGAGCAGTACTTC	CASSQFPRDRNTHEQYF
NA	TRBV29-1	TRBD2	TRBJ2-1	TGCAGCGGGGGGCGACTAGCGGGAGGAGACAATGAGCAGTTCTTC	CSGGRLAGGDNEQFF
NA	TRBV5-1	NA	TRBJ1-1	TGCGCCAGCAGTTTTTTCCAGGGGTCCACTGAAGCTTTCTTT	CASSFFQGSTEAFF
NA	TRBV2	NA	TRBJ2-3	TGTGCCAGCAGTGGGCAACCCTTCCGACCAGATACGCAGTATTTT	CASSGQPFRPDTQYF
NA	TRBV18	NA	TRBJ2-7	TGTGCCAGCTCACCATCCCTAGCGCGCCTCTCCTACGAGCAGTACTTC	CASSPSLARLSYEQYF
NA	TRBV19	TRBD2	TRBJ2-1	TGTGCCAGTAGCCTCCCTAGCGGGGGCAGATTTAATGAGCAGTTCTTC	CASSLPSGGRFNEQFF
NA	TRBV2	NA	TRBJ1-5	TGTGCCAGCAGGGCCGCCGTAGCGCCCCAGCATTTT	CASRAAVAPQHF
NA	TRBV9	NA	TRBJ1-3	TGTGCCAGCAGCTCGGCCGGGGGGCACACCATATATTTT	CASSSAGGHTIYF
NA	TRBV15	TRBD2	TRBJ2-2	TGTGCCACCAGCAGAGTACTAGCGGGAGCCTTCCGGGAGCTGTTTTTT	CATSRVLAGAFRELFF
NA	TRBV6-5	TRBD2	TRBJ2-7	TGTGCCAGCAGTTACCATAGACTAGCGGGGTCCTACGAGCAGTACTTC	CASSYHRLAGSYEQYF
once	TRBV9	NA	TRBJ1-3	TGTGCCAGCAGTGAAAATTGGGGGACAAACTCTGGAAACACCATATATTTT	CASSENWGTNSGNTIYF
NA	TRBV14	NA	TRBJ2-5	TGTGCCAGCAGCTCAAACACCGTCGAGACCCAGTACTTC	CASSSNTVETQYF
NA	TRBV18	NA	TRBJ2-2	TGTGCCAGCTCGGTTCCCAGAGGAGCGAACACCGGGGAGCTGTTTTTT	CASSVPRGANTGELFF
NA	TRBV5-1	TRBD2	TRBJ2-3	TGCGCCAGCAGGTTATTAGCGGGAGCCACAGATACGCAGTATTTT	CASRLLAGATDTQYF